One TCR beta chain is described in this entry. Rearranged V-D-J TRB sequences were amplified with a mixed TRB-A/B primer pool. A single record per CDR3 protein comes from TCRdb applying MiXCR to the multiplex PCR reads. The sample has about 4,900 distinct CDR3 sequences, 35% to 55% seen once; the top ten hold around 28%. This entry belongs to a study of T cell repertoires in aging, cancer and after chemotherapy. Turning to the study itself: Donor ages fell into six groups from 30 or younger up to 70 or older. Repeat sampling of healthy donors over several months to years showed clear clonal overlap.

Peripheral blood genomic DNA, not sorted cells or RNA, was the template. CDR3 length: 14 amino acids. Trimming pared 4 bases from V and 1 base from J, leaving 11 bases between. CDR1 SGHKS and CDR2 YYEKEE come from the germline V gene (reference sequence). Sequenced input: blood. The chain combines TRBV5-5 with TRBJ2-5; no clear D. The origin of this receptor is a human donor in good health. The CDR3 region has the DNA TGTGCCAGCAGCCTCCGGCCACTCCAAGAGACCCAGTACTTC. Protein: CASSLRPLQETQYF.